This T cell receptor beta chain comes out of a study of cytomegalovirus exposure and HLA in healthy donors. Study-wide results and caveats: Exclusion as indistinguishable affected some V segments, including TRBV6-2 and TRBV6-3.

The CDR3 is 16 amino acids. CDR1 is MGHDK and CDR2 is SYGVNS in the germline V gene. Deletions cut 7 bases from V and 2 bases from J, with 19 bases between. With regard to this clone: Its cognate antigen is unknown.

Amplification used 60 Vbeta primers and 13 Jbeta primers. Some clones are missing from TCRdb's copy, which holds only in-frame ones; the method was immunoSEQ multiplex PCR. The sample records 130,000 or so clones, 84% being singletons. The receptor was isolated from a woman between 18 and 29 years old in good health and CMV-seropositive. The chain carries TRBV25-1 and TRBJ2-3, with D perhaps TRBD2 (7 bases). Sequenced sample: PBMCs. This CDR3 reads CASTSRGGLNTDTQYF. The CDR3 DNA is TGTGCCAGCACCTCAAGGGGGGGGCTAAACACAGATACGCAGTATTTT.